The 30 T cell receptor beta chains given below trace back to one sample, sequenced in a study of blood T cell repertoires in COVID-19. The table came from immunoSEQ multiplex PCR; TCRdb's copy has only in-frame clones and leaves some out. Among about 200,000 clones, around four fifths were seen once, and the ten largest hold 0.9% to 0.95%. Sequencing was done on a sample of peripheral blood. The receptors here all came from a man in his 60s with COVID-19, enrolled during active disease.

The rearrangement joins TRBV5-1 to TRBJ2-1; the match to TRBD1 covers 9 bases. The CDR3 is 16 residues long. Trimming at V came to 2 bases and at J to 8 bases, leaving 11 bases not matched to a gene. CDR1 SGHRS and CDR2 YFSETQ come from the germline V gene. The CDR3 sequence: CASSLSAGTGIYEQFF. In DNA form, the CDR3 reads TGCGCCAGCAGCTTATCAGCCGGGACAGGGATCTATGAGCAGTTCTTC.

This chain links TRBV10-1 with TRBJ2-1; tentatively, D is TRBD1 (6 bases). The V end was cut by 2 bases, the J end by 11 bases, with 10 bases between. This CDR3 has 12 residues. Germline-derived CDR1 and CDR2 are WNHNN and SYGVQD (reference sequence). CDR3 DNA: TGCGCCAGCAGTGAGGCCGGGACAAAGCAGTTCTTC. Translated: CASSEAGTKQFF.

This chain joins TRBV19 and TRBJ2-7; 8 nucleotides agree with TRBD1. Trimming at V came to 2 bases and at J to 0 bases, leaving 3 bases not matched to a gene. From germline, CDR1 is LNHDA and CDR2 SQIVND (reference sequence). The CDR3 is made up of 15 amino acids. The CDR3 protein is CASSIYRGSSYEQYF. The CDR3 bases are TGTGCCAGTAGTATATACAGGGGGAGCTCCTACGAGCAGTACTTC.

The chain employs TRBV6-6 and TRBJ2-1; D perhaps matches TRBD1 (6 bases). With 4 bases removed from V and 6 bases from J, the gap between germline ends came to 10 bases. Germline assignment: CDR1 MNHNY and CDR2 SVGAGI (reference sequence). The CDR3 sequence is 13 residues long. CDR3 in amino acids: CASSFRDTNEQFF. The DNA for the CDR3 is TGTGCCAGCAGTTTCCGGGACACCAATGAGCAGTTCTTC.

The chain uses TRBV4-3 and TRBJ1-2; D possibly corresponds to TRBD1 (6 bases). V was trimmed by 0 bases and J by 4 bases, leaving 15 bases between them. The CDR3 runs 16 residues. CDR1 and CDR2 from the germline V gene are LGHNA and YSLEER. The CDR3 coding sequence is TGCGCCAGCAGCCAAGACGTTCGGCAGGGGATCTATGGCTACACCTTC. Translation: CASSQDVRQGIYGYTF.

This clone showed up just a few times. This chain links TRBV5-1 with TRBJ2-5, with 8 bases that match TRBD1. The junction had 7 bases not matched to a gene; V was cut back by 5 bases and J by 4 bases. CDR3 length: 14 residues. Germline loops: CDR1 SGHRS, CDR2 YFSETQ. This CDR3 reads CASRPTGGGETQYF. The CDR3 nucleotides are TGCGCCAGCAGGCCAACAGGGGGTGGAGAGACCCAGTACTTC. The full variable domain, its missing parts supplied by reference TRBV5-1 and TRBJ2-5, is KAGVTQTPRYLIKTRGQQVTLSCSPISGHRSVSWYQQTPGQGLQFLFEYFSETQRNKGNFPGRFSGRQFSNSRSEMNVSTLELGDSALYLCASRPTGGGETQYFGPGTRLLVL.

The rearrangement joins TRBV18 to TRBJ2-3; a possible D gene is TRBD2 (5 bases). Germline V gives CDR1 KGHSH, CDR2 LQKENI. The CDR3 length is 15 residues. Trimming cost V 1 base and J 2 bases, with 10 bases left between them. Written as DNA, the CDR3 is TGTGCCAGCTCACCACGAGGAGGAAACACAGATACGCAGTATTTT. This codes for CASSPRGGNTDTQYF.

This clone has a single count. This chain connects TRBV9 to TRBJ2-7; 8 bases are shared with TRBD1. There are 15 residues in the CDR3. Germline V gene sequence: CDR1 SGDLS, CDR2 YYNGEE. The V segment lost 4 bases and the J segment 1 base; nucleotides outside the gene matches: 7. The DNA of the CDR3 is TGTGCCAGCAGCCCCGGACAGGGACGATCCTACGAGCAGTACTTC. This gives the protein CASSPGQGRSYEQYF.

V gene TRBV19 combines with J gene TRBJ1-1; 9 bases are a match to TRBD1. The CDR3 has 13 amino acids. V shed 3 bases and J 11 bases; nucleotides not matched to a gene: 7. From germline, CDR1 is LNHDA and CDR2 SQIVND (reference sequence). The CDR3 sequence is CASSIRDREVAFF. The CDR3 DNA is TGTGCCAGTAGTATCCGGGACAGGGAAGTTGCTTTCTTT.

The gene calls are TRBV7-8 and TRBJ1-2; maybe TRBD1 (6 bases). Germline CDR1 is SGHVS and CDR2 is FQNEAQ. Trimming left V 1 base short and J 8 bases short, with 20 bases between. This CDR3 spans 16 amino acids. The CDR3 region is CASSLVPSGGASGYTF. In nucleotides, the CDR3 is TGTGCCAGCAGCTTAGTACCCTCGGGGGGGGCGTCGGGCTACACCTTC. The full variable domain, completed using reference TRBV7-8 and TRBJ1-2, is GAGVSQSPRYKVAKRGQDVALRCDPISGHVSLFWYQQALGQGPEFLTYFQNEAQLDKSGLPSDRFFAERPEGSVSTLKIQRTQQEDSAVYLCASSLVPSGGASGYTFGSGTRLTVV.

The V and J genes are TRBV6-6 and TRBJ2-1, with a tentative D call TRBD2 (6 bases). The length of the CDR3 is 15 residues. V was trimmed by 4 bases and J by 2 bases, leaving 12 bases between them. The germline gives CDR1 MNHNY, CDR2 SVGAGI (reference sequence). The CDR3 spells CASSWGDLTYNEQFF. For the CDR3, the DNA is TGTGCCAGCAGTTGGGGGGACTTGACCTACAATGAGCAGTTCTTC.

CDR3 DNA: TGTGCCAGCAGCGTAGATATCGGGGAGCTGTTTTTT. It is translated as CASSVDIGELFF. The chain carries TRBV9 and TRBJ2-2; D not certain. The germline V gene encodes CDR1 SGDLS and CDR2 YYNGEE. Trimming cost V 0 bases and J 7 bases, with 4 bases left between them. This CDR3 is 12 amino acids long.

The rearrangement joins TRBV27 to TRBJ1-6, with D possibly being TRBD1 (6 bases). The CDR3 length is 17 residues. V lost 3 bases and J lost 6, with 18 bases in between. CDR1 and CDR2 from the germline V gene are MNHEY and SMNVEV (reference sequence). The CDR3 region has the DNA TGTGCCAGCAGTTTGCAACGACCGGGGGGCAGTAATTCACCCCTCCACTTT. Protein product: CASSLQRPGGSNSPLHF.

This chain uses TRBV27 with TRBJ2-5, with TRBD1 matching 11 bases. Unmatched junction bases numbered 11, after V lost 6 bases and J lost 5 bases. This CDR3 is built from 16 residues. From germline, CDR1 is MNHEY and CDR2 SMNVEV (reference sequence). CDR3 region: CASSGPRTGGGETQYF. Written as DNA, the CDR3 is TGTGCCAGCAGCGGACCTCGGACAGGGGGCGGCGAGACCCAGTACTTC.

This clone was observed once. The rearrangement joins TRBV5-4 to TRBJ1-1, with unresolved D. This CDR3 contains 14 residues. Germline V gene sequence: CDR1 SGHNT, CDR2 YYREEE (reference sequence). Trimming took 0 bases from V and 4 from J, leaving 10 bases between them. The CDR3, as DNA: TGTGCCAGCAGCTTGGGGGTGGAGTTCACTGAAGCTTTCTTT. Translation gives CASSLGVEFTEAFF.

The CDR3 sequence: CAWSEDTSYNSPLHF. In DNA, the CDR3 is TGTGCCTGGAGCGAGGACACATCCTATAATTCACCCCTCCACTTT. This chain uses TRBV30 with TRBJ1-6; the D gene is possibly TRBD1 (5 bases). Per the germline V gene, CDR1 is GTSNPN and CDR2 is SVGIG (reference sequence). V lost 3 bases and J lost 1, with 10 bases in between. This CDR3 comprises 15 residues. The full variable domain, its missing parts supplied by reference TRBV30 and TRBJ1-6, is SQTIHQWPATLVQPVGSPLSLECTVEGTSNPNLYWYRQAAGRGLQLLFYSVGIGQISSEVPQNLSASRPQDRQFILSSKKLLLSDSGFYLCAWSEDTSYNSPLHFGNGTRLTVT.

The chain combines TRBV2 with TRBJ1-1; weak D call: TRBD1 (5 bases). Germline CDR1 is SNHLY and CDR2 is FYNNEI. CDR3 length: 14 residues. V lost 5 bases and J lost 1, with 11 bases in between. The CDR3 spells CASSTQTANTEAFF. The CDR3, as DNA: TGTGCCAGCAGTACGCAGACAGCGAACACTGAAGCTTTCTTT.

This chain joins TRBV19 and TRBJ2-7, with 8 positions matching TRBD1. CDR1 and CDR2 (germline): LNHDA, SQIVND (reference sequence). V was pared by 5 bases and J by 2 bases, with 8 bases of the junction left unmatched. The length of the CDR3 is 15 residues. CDR3 DNA: TGTGCCAGTAGTTTGTGGGACAGGCCGACCTACGAGCAGTACTTC. It codes for CASSLWDRPTYEQYF.

This chain connects TRBV6-5 to TRBJ2-4, with TRBD2 as a possible D gene (6 bases). The V gene lost 10 bases and the J gene lost 1 base, with 11 bases spanning the gap. This CDR3 has 13 amino acids. From germline, CDR1 is MNHEY and CDR2 SVGAGI. CDR3 sequence (DNA): TGTGCCACCTTACGGGGGGCCAAAAACATTCAGTACTTC. Translated, it gives CATLRGAKNIQYF.

The chain recombines TRBV6-6 with TRBJ1-6, with 7 bases aligning to TRBD1. CDR1 and CDR2 (germline): MNHNY, SVGAGI (reference sequence). CDR3 length: 15 residues. The junction had 7 bases not matched to a gene; V was cut back by 6 bases and J by 5 bases. The CDR3 DNA reads TGTGCCAGCAGCCCCCGGGACAGCCATAATTCACCCCTCCACTTT. Translating it yields CASSPRDSHNSPLHF.

This clone has only one observation. This chain connects TRBV19 to TRBJ1-2, with a weak D call TRBD1 (6 bases). The germline V and J ends were trimmed by 10 bases and 5 bases, with 14 bases remaining between them. Germline CDR1 LNHDA, CDR2 SQIVND (reference sequence). This CDR3 has 12 amino acids. DNA of the CDR3: TGTGCCACTGGGCAGGGGCGATATGGCTACACCTTC. Amino acid sequence: CATGQGRYGYTF. The whole variable domain, filled in from reference TRBV19 and TRBJ1-2, reads DGGITQSPKYLFRKEGQNVTLSCEQNLNHDAMYWYRQDPGQGLRLIYYSQIVNDFQKGDIAEGYSVSREKKESFPLTVTSAQKNPTAFYLCATGQGRYGYTFGSGTRLTVV.

This clone was observed a single time. This chain joins TRBV7-9 and TRBJ2-7; 12 positions agree with TRBD2. After removal of 5 bases from V and 0 bases from J, the junction contained 11 bases not matched to a gene. Per the germline V gene, CDR1 is SEHNR and CDR2 is FQNEAQ (reference sequence). This CDR3 has 18 residues. The CDR3 nucleotides are TGTGCCAGCAGCCCTTTCGGACTAGCGGGGAAATCCTCCTACGAGCAGTACTTC. Translation: CASSPFGLAGKSSYEQYF.

The rearrangement links TRBV13 to TRBJ1-1; D uncertain. V shed 3 bases and J shed 9 bases, with 11 bases lying between them. CDR3 length: 12 residues. Germline V gives CDR1 PRHDT, CDR2 FYEKMQ (reference sequence). In nucleotides, the CDR3 is TGTGCCAGCAGCTTGCGGGATTATAAAGCTTTCTTT. It encodes CASSLRDYKAFF.

The table lists this clone with a few counts. V usage is TRBV19 and J usage is TRBJ1-6; a weak D match, TRBD1 (6 bases). Germline assignment: CDR1 LNHDA and CDR2 SQIVND (reference sequence). Trimming cost V 3 bases and J 7 bases, with 22 bases left between them. The CDR3 consists of 18 residues. The CDR3 region has the DNA TGTGCCAGTAGTATTCCTCTACAGGGAAGCCGTGGGAATTCACCCCTCCACTTT. As protein: CASSIPLQGSRGNSPLHF.

The rearrangement links TRBV7-9 to TRBJ2-3, with D possibly being TRBD2 (6 bases). The ends were cut back, 3 bases at V and 1 base at J, with 17 bases in the middle. This CDR3 comprises 17 residues. The V gene's germline CDR1 is SEHNR and CDR2 FQNEAQ (reference sequence). The DNA for the CDR3 is TGTGCCAGCAGCTTGGGGAAGGGAGGAGGGGGCACAGATACGCAGTATTTT. Amino acid sequence: CASSLGKGGGGTDTQYF.

V and J are TRBV20-1 and TRBJ2-7; D gene uncertain. This CDR3 contains 14 residues. V lost 3 bases and J lost 7, with 19 bases in between. The germline V gene has CDR1 DFQATT and CDR2 SNEGSKA (reference sequence). CDR3 sequence reads: CSASALLGVREQYF. The CDR3 DNA sequence: TGCAGTGCTAGTGCCCTCTTAGGAGTTCGGGAGCAGTACTTC.

V usage is TRBV11-2 and J usage is TRBJ1-2; TRBD1 agrees at 8 bases. V lost 5 bases to trimming and J lost 4 bases; unmatched junction nucleotides: 9. Germline V gene sequence: CDR1 SGHAT, CDR2 FQNNGV. The CDR3 runs 15 residues. Here the CDR3 DNA reads TGTGCCAGCAGCCCGTTGGCCGGGACAGGCTATGGCTACACCTTC. Translating it yields CASSPLAGTGYGYTF.

V and J are TRBV6-6 and TRBJ2-1, with D unresolved. This CDR3 has 13 residues. With 2 bases removed from V and 4 bases from J, the gap between germline ends came to 6 bases. The germline gives CDR1 MNHNY, CDR2 SVGAGI (reference sequence). The CDR3 nucleotides read TGTGCCAGCAGTTACCCACAGTACAATGAGCAGTTCTTC. It yields the protein CASSYPQYNEQFF.

The chain is built from TRBV7-3 and TRBJ1-4, with a tentative D call TRBD1 (6 bases). Trimming took 5 bases from V and 0 from J, leaving 7 bases between them. Germline values: CDR1 SGHTA, CDR2 FQGTGA. The CDR3 runs 14 residues. The CDR3 bases are TGTGCCAGCAGCGCAGGGGCAACTAATGAAAAACTGTTTTTT. Residues: CASSAGATNEKLFF.

This clone appeared once. At one of its ends the junction is not consistent with the germline gene, which may arise from a read error. The rearrangement uses TRBV4-1 and TRBJ2-7; possibly TRBD2 for D (6 bases). CDR1 is MGHRA and CDR2 is YSYEKL in the germline V gene. This CDR3 is built from 12 residues. DNA for the CDR3: TGCGCCAGCAGCCAACAGGAGGGGCAGAGGAACTTC. It specifies CASSQQEGQRNF.